These 29 T cell receptor beta chains were all obtained from the same sample, sequenced in a study of CD8+ T cells in alopecia areata. cDNA prepared by RNA extraction and subsequent reverse transcription served as the template for sequencing. Sequencing was performed with immunoSEQ multiplex PCR; in TCRdb, only in-frame clones are kept and a portion is missing. The sample contains some 240,000 clones, 50% to 65% of which appear only once. Material: CD4+ T cells sorted from blood, obtained at week 0. The receptors shown here come from a human donor with alopecia areata.

The chain recombines TRBV2 with TRBJ2-7; D perhaps matches TRBD2 (5 bases). This CDR3 comprises 14 residues. V was clipped by 3 bases and J by 4 bases, with 13 bases between them. Germline CDR1 SNHLY, CDR2 FYNNEI. The CDR3 DNA sequence: TGTGCCAGCAGTGATCGAGGGAATTGGTACGAGCAGTACTTC. It is translated as CASSDRGNWYEQYF.

This clone was detected a few times. The V and J genes are TRBV7-9 and TRBJ1-1; no firm D call. The germline gives CDR1 SEHNR, CDR2 FQNEAQ (reference sequence). The CDR3 spans 13 residues. The V and J ends lost 8 bases and 4 bases respectively, with 14 bases between them. This CDR3 reads CASVEGTFTEAFF. The DNA for the CDR3 is TGTGCCAGCGTGGAAGGAACCTTCACTGAAGCTTTCTTT.

This clone was observed a handful of times. The CDR3 DNA reads as TGCGCCAGCAGCTTGGTTCGGGACAGCCTCTCCTACAATGAGCAGTTCTTC. Translation: CASSLVRDSLSYNEQFF. The chain employs TRBV5-1 and TRBJ2-1; 7 nucleotides align to TRBD1. The CDR3 consists of 17 residues. Germline V gene lookup returns CDR1 SGHRS and CDR2 YFSETQ. The trim removed 0 bases at V and 0 bases at J, leaving 6 bases unmatched. Together with reference TRBV5-1 and TRBJ2-1, the CDR3 gives the full variable domain: KAGVTQTPRYLIKTRGQQVTLSCSPISGHRSVSWYQQTPGQGLQFLFEYFSETQRNKGNFPGRFSGRQFSNSRSEMNVSTLELGDSALYLCASSLVRDSLSYNEQFFGPGTRLTVL.

This chain connects TRBV7-2 to TRBJ2-3; D remains ambiguous. The germline CDR1 and CDR2 sequences are SGHTA and FQGNSA. The CDR3 is 15 amino acids. V shed 3 bases and J shed 6 bases, with 16 bases lying between them. In DNA, the CDR3 is TGTGCCAGCAGCTTCCCCGGCCCGGCAGGCGATACGCAGTATTTT. Its translation: CASSFPGPAGDTQYF.

DNA for the CDR3: TGCAGTGCCAAGGGCAGGGATGAGGCTTTCTTT. This codes for CSAKGRDEAFF. The chain uses TRBV20-1 and TRBJ1-1; weak D call: TRBD1 (5 bases). The CDR3 spans 11 residues. Germline assignment: CDR1 DFQATT and CDR2 SNEGSKA (reference sequence). Trimming pared 6 bases from V and 11 bases from J, leaving 16 bases between.

V gene TRBV29-1 combines with J gene TRBJ2-7; D remains unclear. Germline V gives CDR1 SQVTM, CDR2 ANQGSEA. CDR3 length: 12 amino acids. The germline V and J ends were trimmed by 7 bases and 3 bases, with 13 bases remaining between them. In DNA, the CDR3 is TGCAGCGCTGGTACGGTTAACTACGAGCAGTACTTC. Protein sequence: CSAGTVNYEQYF.

This clone appeared a single time. The chain has TRBV4-2 and TRBJ2-7; 10 bases are shared with TRBD2. This CDR3 comprises 18 residues. The trim removed 2 bases at V and 2 bases at J, leaving 12 bases unmatched. CDR1 LGHNA and CDR2 YNFKEQ come from the germline V gene. CDR3 coding DNA: TGTGCCAGCAGCCAACAGGCGTTTAGGACTAGCGGAACCTACGAGCAGTACTTC. Its protein is CASSQQAFRTSGTYEQYF.

The V gene is TRBV4-1, the J gene TRBJ1-1; no reliable D call. V was shortened by 1 base and J by 10 bases, with 13 bases between the two germline ends. The length of the CDR3 is 13 residues. The V gene's germline CDR1 is MGHRA and CDR2 YSYEKL. This CDR3 is CASSQVDLPGAFF. The CDR3 DNA reads TGCGCCAGCAGCCAAGTAGACCTCCCGGGAGCTTTCTTT.

V usage is TRBV6-1 and J usage is TRBJ2-5; 7 bases are a match to TRBD1. V gave up 3 bases and J gave up 8 bases; unmatched junction bases: 6. Germline CDR1 and CDR2: MNHNS and SASEGT. The CDR3 runs 13 residues. The CDR3 nucleotides read TGTGCCAGCAGTGAGAGACAGGGCTCAACCCAGTACTTC. Translation: CASSERQGSTQYF.

The CDR3 is CASRRDSLYGYTF. CDR3 DNA: TGTGCCAGCAGGCGGGACAGCCTCTATGGCTACACCTTC. The genes are TRBV6-5 and TRBJ1-2, with TRBD1 matching over 7 bases. The germline CDR1 and CDR2 sequences are MNHEY and SVGAGI. Germline trimming cut 6 bases from V and 4 bases from J; bases unmatched to any gene: 5. The CDR3 is 13 residues long.

This clone was observed a handful of times. V is TRBV5-5 and J is TRBJ2-3; D is ambiguous. Germline V gives CDR1 SGHKS, CDR2 YYEKEE (reference sequence). V was pared by 1 base and J by 0 bases, with 6 bases between. This CDR3 comprises 14 residues. CDR3 region: CASSLYKSTDTQYF. CDR3 nucleotide sequence: TGTGCCAGCAGCTTGTACAAGAGCACAGATACGCAGTATTTT. The full variable domain, rest sourced from reference TRBV5-5 and TRBJ2-3, is DAGVTQSPTHLIKTRGQQVTLRCSPISGHKSVSWYQQVLGQGPQFIFQYYEKEERGRGNFPDRFSARQFPNYSSELNVNALLLGDSALYLCASSLYKSTDTQYFGPGTRLTVL.

This CDR3 reads CASSVSHGGANTEAFF. The CDR3 bases are TGTGCCAGCAGCGTTTCCCACGGGGGGGCGAACACTGAAGCTTTCTTT. V and J are TRBV9 and TRBJ1-1, with a possible D match to TRBD1 (6 bases). The CDR3 has 16 amino acids. Germline CDR1 reads SGDLS; CDR2 reads YYNGEE. V lost 2 bases, J lost 1 base, and 15 bases lay in between.

A few counts support this clone. The CDR3 protein is CAWSVGQHEQYF. CDR3 DNA: TGTGCCTGGAGTGTGGGCCAGCACGAGCAGTACTTC. The gene calls are TRBV30 and TRBJ2-7; no reliable D call. CDR1 is GTSNPN and CDR2 is SVGIG in the germline V gene (reference sequence). Trimming stripped 0 bases from V and 5 bases from J, with 8 bases between. This CDR3 region has 12 residues. The whole variable domain, filled in from reference TRBV30 and TRBJ2-7, reads SQTIHQWPATLVQPVGSPLSLECTVEGTSNPNLYWYRQAAGRGLQLLFYSVGIGQISSEVPQNLSASRPQDRQFILSSKKLLLSDSGFYLCAWSVGQHEQYFGPGTRLTVT.

The J gene is TRBJ2-7, the V gene TRBV27; 9 bases match TRBD2. The V gene end was trimmed by 5 bases and the J gene end by 0 bases; junction bases not matched to a gene: 8. Germline lookup yields CDR1 MNHEY and CDR2 SMNVEV (reference sequence). There are 16 residues in the CDR3. DNA of the CDR3: TGTGCCAGCAGTCCGGCAGGACTAGCGTCCTCCTACGAGCAGTACTTC. This codes for CASSPAGLASSYEQYF.

V and J are TRBV9 and TRBJ2-5, with a possible D match to TRBD2 (5 bases). CDR1 and CDR2 from the germline V gene are SGDLS and YYNGEE. Trimming left V 0 bases short and J 5 bases short, with 11 bases between. This CDR3 has 14 residues. The CDR3 loop is CASSVVGSGETQYF. The DNA of the CDR3 is TGTGCCAGCAGCGTAGTAGGGTCGGGGGAGACCCAGTACTTC.

V gene TRBV6-6 combines with J gene TRBJ2-1, with TRBD2 matching over 10 bases. CDR1 is MNHNY and CDR2 is SVGAGI in the germline V gene (reference sequence). The V gene end was trimmed by 4 bases and the J gene end by 7 bases; junction bases not matched to a gene: 4. The CDR3 extends over 14 amino acids. The CDR3 coding sequence is TGTGCCAGCAGTTCTAGCGGGAGAGGGAATGAGCAGTTCTTC. Translating gives CASSSSGRGNEQFF.

The chain is built from TRBV30 and TRBJ2-6, with D maybe TRBD2 (5 bases). The CDR3 covers 15 residues. V was pared by 3 bases and J by 4 bases, with 13 bases between. CDR1 is GTSNPN and CDR2 is SVGIG in the germline V gene (reference sequence). The DNA of the CDR3 is TGTGCCTGGAGGGACCTAGCATGGGGGGCCAACGTCCTGACTTTC. Protein sequence: CAWRDLAWGANVLTF.

Concerning this clone itself: This sample also contains other DNA sequences that code for the same CDR3. The chain couples TRBV5-1 to TRBJ2-5; D not resolved. Germline V CDR1 and CDR2: SGHRS, YFSETQ. This CDR3 is built from 13 residues. The ends were cut back, 4 bases at V and 2 bases at J, with 9 bases in the middle. CDR3: CASSPGSQETQYF. The DNA of the CDR3 is TGCGCCAGCAGCCCCGGATCACAAGAGACCCAGTACTTC. The whole variable domain, remainder taken from reference TRBV5-1 and TRBJ2-5, is KAGVTQTPRYLIKTRGQQVTLSCSPISGHRSVSWYQQTPGQGLQFLFEYFSETQRNKGNFPGRFSGRQFSNSRSEMNVSTLELGDSALYLCASSPGSQETQYFGPGTRLLVL.

The rearrangement uses TRBV9 and TRBJ1-1; D is undetermined. CDR3 length: 13 amino acids. CDR1 is SGDLS, CDR2 YYNGEE, per germline. The ends were cut back, 6 bases at V and 4 bases at J, with 13 bases in the middle. The chain's CDR3 is CASTDAGSTEAFF. CDR3 sequence (DNA): TGTGCCAGCACCGATGCAGGTTCCACTGAAGCTTTCTTT.

V and J are TRBV30 and TRBJ2-2, with D unresolved. Germline lookup yields CDR1 GTSNPN and CDR2 SVGIG (reference sequence). This CDR3 contains 14 residues. V gave up 5 bases and J gave up 3 bases, with 13 bases separating them. The CDR3 here is CAWDRAAHTGELFF. The CDR3 nucleotides read TGTGCCTGGGATAGGGCAGCTCACACCGGGGAGCTGTTTTTT.

V and J are TRBV6-6 and TRBJ1-1, with D perhaps matching TRBD1 (6 bases). The CDR3 runs to 14 residues. The V gene lost 5 bases and the J gene lost 5 bases, with 15 bases spanning the gap. In germline, CDR1 is MNHNY, CDR2 SVGAGI (reference sequence). CDR3 nucleotide sequence: TGTGCCAGCAGTCCTAACAGGGAGGGGACTGAAGCTTTCTTT. Amino acid sequence: CASSPNREGTEAFF.

This clone was counted only a few times. The chain recombines TRBV29-1 with TRBJ1-1, with 7 bases aligning to TRBD1. CDR1 SQVTM and CDR2 ANQGSEA come from the germline V gene. The junction had 3 bases not matched to a gene; V was cut back by 0 bases and J by 2 bases. The CDR3 consists of 14 residues. CDR3 nucleotides: TGCAGCGTTGAAGATCGACAGGGAAACACTGAAGCTTTCTTT. This gives the protein CSVEDRQGNTEAFF.

The rearrangement links TRBV6-1 to TRBJ2-5, with D unclear. CDR3 size: 13 residues. Germline assignment: CDR1 MNHNS and CDR2 SASEGT. Trimming cost V 4 bases and J 5 bases, with 11 bases left between them. The CDR3 here is CASSVQSRETQYF. CDR3 bases: TGTGCCAGCAGTGTGCAGTCTCGGGAGACCCAGTACTTC.

Only a few counts were recorded for this clone. The J gene is TRBJ1-6, the V gene TRBV7-9, with D possibly being TRBD1 (5 bases). This CDR3 region has 17 residues. Germline CDR1 and CDR2: SEHNR and FQNEAQ (reference sequence). V lost 7 bases, J lost 0 bases, and 16 bases lay in between. The CDR3 spells CASTSRDFSSYNSPLHF. CDR3 DNA sequence: TGTGCCAGCACCTCCCGGGACTTCTCCTCCTATAATTCACCCCTCCACTTT.

This clone was detected a few times. The genes are TRBV18 and TRBJ2-1, with 9 positions matching TRBD1. With V trimmed by 5 bases and J by 8 bases, 4 bases remained unmatched. The germline V gene encodes CDR1 KGHSH and CDR2 LQKENI. This CDR3 contains 13 residues. CDR3 residues: CASSFRQGDEQFF. The DNA of the CDR3 is TGTGCCAGCTCATTTCGACAGGGGGATGAGCAGTTCTTC.

This clone was recorded a few times. This chain connects TRBV7-3 to TRBJ2-5; no definite D call. The CDR3 consists of 13 residues. The V gene's germline CDR1 is SGHTA and CDR2 FQGTGA. V was clipped by 6 bases and J by 2 bases, with 10 bases between them. The CDR3 spells CASRRNLQETQYF. In DNA form, the CDR3 reads TGTGCCAGCAGACGGAACCTACAAGAGACCCAGTACTTC.

This clone has just a few counts. This rearrangement joins TRBV4-1 to TRBJ2-7, with D tentatively TRBD2 (5 bases). Germline loops: CDR1 MGHRA, CDR2 YSYEKL. V dropped 2 bases and J dropped 5 bases, with 22 bases sitting between them. This CDR3 comprises 17 residues. CDR3 amino acids: CASSQMQRVHSLHEQYF. DNA of the CDR3: TGCGCCAGCAGCCAAATGCAGAGGGTGCACTCTCTCCACGAGCAGTACTTC.

The genes are TRBV5-4 and TRBJ2-3; no definite D call. CDR1 is SGHNT, CDR2 YYREEE, per germline (reference sequence). The V and J ends lost 4 bases and 4 bases respectively, with 10 bases between them. CDR3 size: 13 residues. The CDR3 spells CASSETRADTQYF. DNA for the CDR3: TGTGCCAGCAGCGAAACTCGGGCAGATACGCAGTATTTT. The full variable domain, rest sourced from reference TRBV5-4 and TRBJ2-3, is ETGVTQSPTHLIKTRGQQVTLRCSSQSGHNTVSWYQQALGQGPQFIFQYYREEENGRGNFPPRFSGLQFPNYSSELNVNALELDDSALYLCASSETRADTQYFGPGTRLTVL.

A word on this clone: This sample includes further DNA sequences coding for the same CDR3. V gene TRBV5-1 combines with J gene TRBJ2-3; D remains ambiguous. CDR1 is SGHRS, CDR2 YFSETQ, per germline. Deletions cut 2 bases from V and 0 bases from J, with 1 base between. The CDR3 has 12 residues. The CDR3 is CASSLSTDTQYF. In DNA form, the CDR3 reads TGCGCCAGCAGCTTAAGCACAGATACGCAGTATTTT. Using reference TRBV5-1 and TRBJ2-3 for the parts outside the CDR3, the full variable domain is KAGVTQTPRYLIKTRGQQVTLSCSPISGHRSVSWYQQTPGQGLQFLFEYFSETQRNKGNFPGRFSGRQFSNSRSEMNVSTLELGDSALYLCASSLSTDTQYFGPGTRLTVL.